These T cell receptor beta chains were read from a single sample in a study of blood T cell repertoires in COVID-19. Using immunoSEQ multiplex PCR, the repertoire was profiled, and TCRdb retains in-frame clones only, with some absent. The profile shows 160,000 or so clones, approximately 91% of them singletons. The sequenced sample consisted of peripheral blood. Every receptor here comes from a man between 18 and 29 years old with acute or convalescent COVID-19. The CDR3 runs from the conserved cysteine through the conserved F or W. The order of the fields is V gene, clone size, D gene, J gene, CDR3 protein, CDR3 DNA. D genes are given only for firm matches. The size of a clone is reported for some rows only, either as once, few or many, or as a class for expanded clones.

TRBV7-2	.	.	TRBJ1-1	CASSSPLGSRSRMNTEAFF	TGTGCCAGCAGCTCCCCCCTCGGGTCTCGTTCTCGCATGAACACTGAAGCTTTCTTT
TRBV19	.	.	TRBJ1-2	CASSIGGGMKNYGYTF	TGTGCCAGTAGTATAGGAGGGGGAATGAAAAACTATGGCTACACCTTC
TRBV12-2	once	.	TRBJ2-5	CASRPSVPSGTQYF	TGTGCAAGTCGCCCTAGCGTTCCCTCAGGGACCCAGTACTTC
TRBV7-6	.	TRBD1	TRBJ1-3	CASSLAGTGGNTIYF	TGTGCCAGCAGCTTAGCTGGGACAGGGGGAAACACCATATATTTT
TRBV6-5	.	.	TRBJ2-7	CASSYVRESYEQYF	TGTGCCAGCAGTTATGTGCGGGAAAGTTACGAGCAGTACTTC
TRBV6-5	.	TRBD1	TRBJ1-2	CAVSGGGYGYTF	TGTGCCGTCTCAGGGGGTGGCTATGGCTACACCTTC
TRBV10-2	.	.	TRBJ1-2	CASLGDNYGYTF	TGCGCCAGCTTGGGCGATAACTATGGCTACACCTTC
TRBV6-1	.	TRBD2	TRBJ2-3	CASSGGLAGGRDTQYF	TGTGCCAGCAGTGGCGGACTAGCGGGAGGAAGGGATACGCAGTATTTT
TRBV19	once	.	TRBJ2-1	CASSSGHTYNEQFF	TGTGCCAGTAGTAGCGGGCACACCTACAATGAGCAGTTCTTC
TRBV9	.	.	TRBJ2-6	CASSVGQGSGANVLTF	TGTGCCAGCAGCGTAGGCCAGGGGAGCGGGGCCAACGTCCTGACTTTC
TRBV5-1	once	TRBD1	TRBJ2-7	CASSPTPGQAPLEQYF	TGCGCCAGCAGCCCAACCCCGGGACAGGCTCCTCTCGAGCAGTACTTC
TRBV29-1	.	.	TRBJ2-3	CSVLLAGDTQYF	TGCAGCGTGCTACTAGCCGGAGATACGCAGTATTTT
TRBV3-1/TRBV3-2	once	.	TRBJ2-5	CASSRSDSGRLGTQYF	TGTGCCAGCAGCCGTTCGGACAGCGGCCGTTTGGGGACCCAGTACTTC
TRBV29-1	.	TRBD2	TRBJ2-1	CSVTSLEGVLYNEQFF	TGCAGCGTGACTAGCTTAGAGGGAGTGCTATACAATGAGCAGTTCTTC
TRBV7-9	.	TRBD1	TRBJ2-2	CASSPQGRELFF	TGTGCCAGCAGCCCACAGGGGAGGGAGCTGTTTTTT
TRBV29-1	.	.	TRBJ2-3	CSAVGATGGYF	TGCAGCGCCGTGGGGGCCACGGGGGGGTATTTT
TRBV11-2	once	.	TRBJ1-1	CASRIIRGPNTEAFF	TGTGCCAGCAGAATAATCAGGGGCCCGAACACTGAAGCTTTCTTT
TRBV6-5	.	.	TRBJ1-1	CASEKQGLNTEAFF	TGTGCCAGCGAGAAACAGGGCCTCAACACTGAAGCTTTCTTT
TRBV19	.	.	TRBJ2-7	CASSIGQAYTYEQYF	TGTGCCAGTAGTATAGGGCAGGCCTACACCTACGAGCAGTACTTC
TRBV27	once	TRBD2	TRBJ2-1	CASRIAGGNNEQFF	TGTGCCAGCAGGATAGCGGGAGGGAACAATGAGCAGTTCTTC
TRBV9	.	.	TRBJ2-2	CASNERDTGELFF	TGTGCCAGCAACGAGAGAGACACCGGGGAGCTGTTTTTT
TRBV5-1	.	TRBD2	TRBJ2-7	CASSLMERGVSYEQYF	TGCGCCAGCAGCTTGATGGAGCGGGGTGTCTCCTACGAGCAGTACTTC
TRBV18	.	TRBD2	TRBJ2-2	CASSPTGTSGSHTGELFF	TGTGCCAGCTCACCTACGGGGACTAGCGGGAGTCACACCGGGGAGCTGTTTTTT
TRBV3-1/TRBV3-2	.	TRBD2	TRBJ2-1	CASSQAGGQFF	TGTGCCAGCAGCCAAGCGGGAGGGCAGTTCTTC
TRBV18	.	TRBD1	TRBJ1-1	CASSFRQGGDGTEAFF	TGTGCCAGCTCATTCAGACAGGGGGGGGATGGCACTGAAGCTTTCTTT
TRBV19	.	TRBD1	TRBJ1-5	CASSVPGQGVRNQPQHF	TGTGCCAGTAGTGTCCCGGGACAGGGGGTCAGGAATCAGCCCCAGCATTTT
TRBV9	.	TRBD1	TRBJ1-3	CASERTGENTIYF	TGTGCCTCCGAAAGGACAGGGGAAAACACCATATATTTT
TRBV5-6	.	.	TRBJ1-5	CASSSWGRGYQPQHF	TGTGCCAGCAGCTCGTGGGGTCGGGGTTATCAGCCCCAGCATTTT
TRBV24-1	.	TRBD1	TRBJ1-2	CATSRTGTDGYTF	TGTGCCACCAGTCGGACAGGGACAGATGGCTACACCTTC
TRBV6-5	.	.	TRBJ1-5	CASSGQSWEPQHF	TGTGCCAGCAGCGGACAGAGCTGGGAGCCCCAGCATTTT
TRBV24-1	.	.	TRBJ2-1	CATSLDNRNEQFF	TGTGCCACCAGCTTGGACAACCGGAATGAGCAGTTCTTC
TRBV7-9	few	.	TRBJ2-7	CASSPGQVEGYEQYF	TGTGCCAGCAGCCCTGGGCAGGTTGAGGGCTACGAGCAGTACTTC
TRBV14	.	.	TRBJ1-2	CASSQEPSEYTF	TGTGCCAGCAGCCAAGAACCCAGTGAATACACCTTC
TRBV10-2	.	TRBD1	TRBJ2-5	CASSEGTGGKETQYF	TGCGCCAGCAGTGAGGGGACAGGGGGCAAAGAGACCCAGTACTTC
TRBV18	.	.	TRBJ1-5	CASSLYQGDQPQHF	TGTGCCAGCTCACTGTATCAAGGGGATCAGCCCCAGCATTTT
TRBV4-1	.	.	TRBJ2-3	CASSLERSTDTQYF	TGCGCCAGCAGCCTAGAGCGGTCCACAGATACGCAGTATTTT
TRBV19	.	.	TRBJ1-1	CASSILRGGRLSTEAFF	TGTGCCAGTAGTATTTTGAGAGGGGGACGGCTGAGCACTGAAGCTTTCTTT
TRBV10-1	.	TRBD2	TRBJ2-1	CASRLAGYRDEQFF	TGCGCCAGCAGGCTAGCGGGGTATAGGGATGAGCAGTTCTTC
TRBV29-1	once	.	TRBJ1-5	CSVGRQVDSNQPQHF	TGCAGCGTTGGAAGACAGGTTGATAGCAATCAGCCCCAGCATTTT
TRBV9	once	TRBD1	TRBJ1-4	CASSAGDSSGEKLFF	TGTGCCAGCAGCGCGGGGGACAGTTCGGGTGAAAAACTGTTTTTT
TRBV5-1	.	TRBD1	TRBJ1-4	CASSTGVGEKLFF	TGCGCCAGCAGCACAGGGGTGGGTGAAAAACTGTTTTTT
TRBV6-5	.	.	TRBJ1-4	CASTRTRTNEKLFF	TGTGCCAGCACACGGACAAGGACTAATGAAAAACTGTTTTTT